This TCR beta chain appears in the sequencing data of a study of cytomegalovirus exposure and HLA in healthy donors. The CDR3 is made up of 16 amino acids. Germline CDR1 and CDR2: MRHNA and SNTAGT. The V and J ends lost 0 bases and 6 bases respectively, with 15 bases between them. PCR employed 60 Vbeta and 13 Jbeta primers. The method was immunoSEQ multiplex PCR; TCRdb's version includes in-frame clones alone and lacks a portion of them. Recorded for this sample: over 45,000 clones. The V call is TRBV6-4, the J call TRBJ2-1, with a weak D call TRBD2 (6 bases). The origin of this receptor is a young woman in good health and CMV-seronegative. The sequencing input was PBMCs. CDR3: CASSDSTTGDINEQFF. In DNA, the CDR3 is TGTGCCAGCAGTGACTCGACAACGGGAGATATCAATGAGCAGTTCTTC.